This T cell receptor (beta chain) was captured in a study of T cells in women clearing cervical HPV infection. The overall study: Case blood was drawn when the lesion was first found; control blood after infection became undetectable. General study findings and limits: Repertoire richness, not evenness, was significantly elevated in CIN3+ cases versus controls.

With regard to this clone: What it binds is unknown. From the germline J gene comes the end of the CDR3, since the read stops 3 residues before it.

Assay: immunoSEQ multiplex PCR; the TCRdb copy retains only in-frame clones and omits some. The repertoire table contains tens of thousands of clones. The CDR3 loop spans 15 amino acids. The germline V gene has CDR1 KGHSH and CDR2 LQKENI. V is TRBV18 and J is TRBJ1-4, with 8 positions matching TRBD1. Sample: blood buffy coat. The clonotype was recovered from a woman aged 18-69 years with a cervical HPV16 infection that either progressed to CIN3+ or cleared (not recorded which). CDR3 amino acids: CASSPPNQDRVKLFF. The covered CDR3 bases are TGTGCCAGCTCACCCCCGAATCAGGACAGGGTCAAA.